This T cell receptor (beta chain) is from a study of T-cell reconstitution after alpha-beta-depleted transplantation in children. Whole-study findings and limits: There were some patients whose high TCRbeta diversity at day 60 came from surviving recipient T cells and thymic progenitors. As was reported, about two months after transplant, alpha-beta T cells came from several hundred expanded graft clones. Once a year had passed after transplant, T-cell counts and diversity came mostly from newly produced T cells.

Germline CDR1 SGHRS, CDR2 YFSETQ. Trimming removed 3 bases from V and 1 base from J, with 13 bases in between. The CDR3 length is 15 residues. There are many counts of this clonotype. Its cognate antigen is unknown. A TCRbeta library incorporating unique molecular identifiers was prepared. TCRdb analysed the PCR reads with MiXCR anew, one entry per CDR3 protein. The table records hundreds of thousands of distinct CDR3 sequences, 9.5% to 13% of them present only once. The V gene is TRBV5-1, the J gene TRBJ1-1; D is perhaps TRBD1 (5 bases). This TCR was recovered from a boy younger than two with acute myeloid leukemia, due to receive a stem cell transplant. Here the sequenced sample was PBMCs, taken before TCRalphabeta/CD19-depleted stem cell transplant. The CDR3, as DNA: TGCGCCAGCAGCTGGGAGGTTACAGGGAACACTGAAGCTTTCTTT. Translating it yields CASSWEVTGNTEAFF.